This T cell receptor (beta chain) stems from a study of CD8 T cells in ankylosing spondylitis. Study-level results: One TCR beta motif, made up of roughly eight highly homologous variants, appeared characteristic of ankylosing spondylitis blood. Clones linked with disease were CD8+ and fairly uncommon in the peripheral blood.

A single record per CDR3 protein comes from TCRdb applying MiXCR to the 5' RACE reads. This sample carries roughly 240,000 distinct CDR3 sequences, roughly a third of them seen once, and the ten largest clones take about 4.2%. This clonotype was detected a few times. The antigen remains unidentified. This CDR3 region has 14 residues. V trimming: 3 bases; J trimming: 4 bases; junction bases outside the gene matches: 6. The germline CDR1 and CDR2 sequences are SGHKS and YYEKEE (reference sequence). The sequence came from a male donor with ankylosing spondylitis or in good health (not recorded which). Sequencing was performed on blood, either unsorted or a sorted T cell fraction (not recorded which). This chain uses TRBV5-5 with TRBJ1-2; 7 nucleotides agree with TRBD1. The CDR3 is CASSSTGTVYGYTF. CDR3 nucleotide sequence: TGTGCCAGCAGCTCAACCGGGACAGTCTATGGCTACACCTTC.